The 9 T cell receptor beta chains listed next were all sequenced from one sample in a study of CD8 T cells in Susac syndrome. Reverse transcription used about 0.45 to 1 ug RNA and random hexamers. TCRdb processed the immunoSEQ multiplex PCR reads anew with MiXCR; each CDR3 protein has one entry. The table records approximately 230,000 distinct CDR3 sequences, roughly 95% of them present only once. Material: CD4+ T cells from PBMCs. These receptors all stem from a human donor with multiple sclerosis.

The rearrangement links TRBV11-3 to TRBJ2-2; 11 bases match TRBD2. From germline, CDR1 is SGHNT and CDR2 YENEEA. With 9 bases clipped from V and 7 bases from J, the junction kept 4 bases outside the gene matches. The CDR3 runs 13 residues. CDR3 region: CARLAGDHGELFF. CDR3 DNA sequence: TGTGCCAGACTAGCGGGAGATCACGGGGAGCTGTTTTTT.

This clonotype has a single count. The chain joins TRBV28 to TRBJ2-4; the D gene is possibly TRBD2 (5 bases). The germline V and J ends were trimmed by 1 base and 13 bases, with 29 bases remaining between them. The CDR3 is 18 residues long. Germline V lookup: CDR1 MDHEN, CDR2 SYDVKM. In DNA, the CDR3 is TGTGCCAGCAGTTTATCCCCCAGCCAAGGTTCTACTAGGGTGAGGCAGTACTTC. Translation: CASSLSPSQGSTRVRQYF.

The chain links TRBV20-1 to TRBJ1-5; no clear D. Germline V lookup: CDR1 DFQATT, CDR2 SNEGSKA (reference sequence). This CDR3 has 15 amino acids. Trimming left V 3 bases short and J 4 bases short, with 16 bases between. CDR3 nucleotide sequence: TGCAGTGCTAGTGATGTAGGGTACTATAATCAGCCCCAGCATTTT. Translated, it gives CSASDVGYYNQPQHF.

This chain joins TRBV7-8 and TRBJ1-4; TRBD1 is a possible D gene (5 bases). Germline-derived CDR1 and CDR2 are SGHVS and FQNEAQ. CDR3 length: 15 residues. V was pared by 1 base and J by 5 bases, with 11 bases between. CDR3 loop: CASSLGGGFNEKLFF. In nucleotides, the CDR3 is TGTGCCAGCAGCTTAGGGGGGGGATTCAATGAAAAACTGTTTTTT.

The chain uses TRBV7-9 and TRBJ1-2; TRBD1 aligns across 9 bases. CDR1 SEHNR and CDR2 FQNEAQ come from the germline V gene (reference sequence). This CDR3 region has 14 residues. V dropped 5 bases and J dropped 6; count of bases not matched to a gene: 7. The CDR3 DNA follows: TGTGCCAGCAGCCTTAGAGGGACAGGGAATGGCTACACCTTC. Translation: CASSLRGTGNGYTF.

The sample holds a few counts of this clonotype. This chain joins TRBV7-2 and TRBJ2-1; possibly TRBD1 for D (5 bases). Germline values: CDR1 SGHTA, CDR2 FQGNSA. V lost 5 bases and J 8 bases, leaving 13 bases between the germline ends. The CDR3 runs to 13 residues. CDR3 in amino acids: CASSPPVGDEQFF. The DNA of the CDR3 is TGTGCCAGCAGCCCCCCTGTAGGGGATGAGCAGTTCTTC. The full variable domain, completed using reference TRBV7-2 and TRBJ2-1, is GAGVSQSPSNKVTEKGKDVELRCDPISGHTALYWYRQSLGQGLEFLIYFQGNSAPDKSGLPSDRFSAERTGGSVSTLTIQRTQQEDSAVYLCASSPPVGDEQFFGPGTRLTVL.

The chain has TRBV12-3 or TRBV12-4 and TRBJ2-5; D gene ambiguous. CDR3 size: 13 residues. V gave up 3 bases and J gave up 1 base, with 6 bases separating them. The CDR3 DNA reads TGTGCCAGCAGTTTTGTCGCCCAAGAGACCCAGTACTTC. Protein sequence: CASSFVAQETQYF.

The chain is built from TRBV5-1 and TRBJ1-3; perhaps TRBD1 as D (5 bases). This CDR3 is built from 14 residues. Germline V gene sequence: CDR1 SGHRS, CDR2 YFSETQ. V was shortened by 0 bases and J by 5 bases, with 9 bases between the two germline ends. CDR3 in amino acids: CASSLGQGRNTIYF. The DNA for the CDR3 is TGCGCCAGCAGCTTGGGCCAGGGCAGAAACACCATATATTTT.

The chain employs TRBV7-9 and TRBJ2-1, with D perhaps matching TRBD1 (5 bases). Germline CDR1 SEHNR, CDR2 FQNEAQ (reference sequence). CDR3 size: 14 residues. V lost 3 bases and J lost 10, with 16 bases in between. CDR3 DNA: TGTGCCAGCAGCTTTAGAGATAGGGGAAGGGAGCAGTTCTTC. It specifies CASSFRDRGREQFF.